The clone carrying this T cell receptor beta chain came up a few times. Antigen: not known. This record belongs to a study of T cell responses to AZD1222 COVID-19 vaccine. Overall study findings and caveats: Only after the peak T cell response were repertoires sampled. Females made up more of the donors, who were largely white British, and clonal diversity may have come out too low. When two AZD1222 doses had been given, Spike-specific TCR breadth and depth rose. Reportedly, nearly half of unique spike TCRs recognized epitopes outside B.1.351/B.1.1.7 mutations.

The protocol was immunoSEQ multiplex PCR, while the TCRdb copy is restricted to in-frame clones and leaves out a portion. Of some 170,000 clones listed, around 94% are singletons. The CDR3 length is 15 residues. V was clipped by 7 bases and J by 2 bases, with 17 bases between them. The germline CDR1 and CDR2 sequences are MNHEY and SMNVEV (reference sequence). The sample in question was peripheral blood, obtained 28 days after the second AZD1222 dose. The TCR was taken from an adult who received the AZD1222 COVID-19 vaccine. The V call is TRBV27, the J call TRBJ1-1; no clear D. CDR3 in DNA: TGTGCCAGCAAATTGGTCACGGGGTCCAACACTGAAGCTTTCTTT. Amino acids: CASKLVTGSNTEAFF.